The subject of this entry is one T cell receptor (beta chain). CDR1 and CDR2 (germline): GTSNPN, SVGIG (reference sequence). The CDR3 runs 13 residues. V dropped 4 bases and J dropped 1 base, with 10 bases sitting between them. The sample belongs to a study of blood T cell repertoires in COVID-19. Overall study: Specimens from acute and convalescent COVID-19 originated in the United States, Italy and Spain. Sample material is recorded as cDNA or gDNA derived from T cells, B-cell-depleted T cells, or PBMCs.

Participants spanned ages about 18 to 90 years and resided in roughly 22 US areas. In the source study's methods: By means of reference gene primer amplification, nucleated cell counts were estimated. The protocol was immunoSEQ multiplex PCR, while the TCRdb copy is restricted to in-frame clones and leaves out a portion. The V and J calls and clone size come from that table; D and trimming were worked out from the DNA. Of some 300,000 clones in the sample, around 92% are singletons; the top ten hold less than 3.5%. The sample taken for sequencing was PBMCs or T cells enriched from blood (not recorded which). The chain combines TRBV30 with TRBJ1-1; maybe TRBD1 (6 bases). This receptor was obtained from a woman between 45 and 60 years old who had been exposed to COVID-19. The CDR3 DNA is TGTGCCTGGAACAGGGTGGAGAACACTGAAGCTTTCTTT. Protein: CAWNRVENTEAFF. Full variable domain (missing parts from reference TRBV30 and TRBJ1-1): SQTIHQWPATLVQPVGSPLSLECTVEGTSNPNLYWYRQAAGRGLQLLFYSVGIGQISSEVPQNLSASRPQDRQFILSSKKLLLSDSGFYLCAWNRVENTEAFFGQGTRLTVV.